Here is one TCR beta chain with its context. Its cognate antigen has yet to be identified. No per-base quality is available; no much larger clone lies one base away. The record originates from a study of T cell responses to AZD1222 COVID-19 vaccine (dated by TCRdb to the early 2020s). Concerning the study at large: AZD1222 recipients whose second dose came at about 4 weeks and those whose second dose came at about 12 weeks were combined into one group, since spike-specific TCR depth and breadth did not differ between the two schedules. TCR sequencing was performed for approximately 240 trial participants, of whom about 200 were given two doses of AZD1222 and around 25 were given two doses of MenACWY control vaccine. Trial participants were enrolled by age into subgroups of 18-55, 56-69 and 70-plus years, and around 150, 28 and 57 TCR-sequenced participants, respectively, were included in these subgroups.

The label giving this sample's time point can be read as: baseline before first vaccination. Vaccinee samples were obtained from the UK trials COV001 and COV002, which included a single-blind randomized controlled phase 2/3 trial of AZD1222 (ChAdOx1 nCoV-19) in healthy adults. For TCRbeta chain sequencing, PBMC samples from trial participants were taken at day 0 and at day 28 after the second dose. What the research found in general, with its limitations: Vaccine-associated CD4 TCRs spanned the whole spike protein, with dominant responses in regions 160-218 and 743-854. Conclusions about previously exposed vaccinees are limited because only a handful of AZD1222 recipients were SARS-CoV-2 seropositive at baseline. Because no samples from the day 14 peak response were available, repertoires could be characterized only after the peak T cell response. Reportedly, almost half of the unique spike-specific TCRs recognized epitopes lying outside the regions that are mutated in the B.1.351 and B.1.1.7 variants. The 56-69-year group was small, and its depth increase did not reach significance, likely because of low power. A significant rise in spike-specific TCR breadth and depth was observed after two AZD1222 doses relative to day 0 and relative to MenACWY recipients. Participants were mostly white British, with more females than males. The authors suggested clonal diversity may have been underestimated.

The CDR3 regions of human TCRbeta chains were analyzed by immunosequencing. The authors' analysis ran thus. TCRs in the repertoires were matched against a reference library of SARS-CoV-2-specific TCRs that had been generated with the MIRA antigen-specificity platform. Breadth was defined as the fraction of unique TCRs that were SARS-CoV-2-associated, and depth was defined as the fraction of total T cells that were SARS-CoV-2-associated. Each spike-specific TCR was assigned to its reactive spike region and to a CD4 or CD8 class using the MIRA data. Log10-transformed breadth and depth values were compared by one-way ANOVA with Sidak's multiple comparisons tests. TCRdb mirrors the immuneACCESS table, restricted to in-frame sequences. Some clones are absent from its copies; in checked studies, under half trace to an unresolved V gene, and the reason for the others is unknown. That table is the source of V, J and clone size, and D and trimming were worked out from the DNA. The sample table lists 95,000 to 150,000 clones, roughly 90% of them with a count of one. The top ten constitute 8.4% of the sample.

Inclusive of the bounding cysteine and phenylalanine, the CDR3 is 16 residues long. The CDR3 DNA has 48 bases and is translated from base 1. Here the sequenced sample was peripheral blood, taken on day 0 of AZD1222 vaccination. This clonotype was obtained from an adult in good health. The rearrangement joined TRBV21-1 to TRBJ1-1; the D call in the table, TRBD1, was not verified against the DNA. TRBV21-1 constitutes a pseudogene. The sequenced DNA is TGTGCCAGCAGCAAAGCGCCCCGACAGACGAACACTGAAGCTTTCTTT. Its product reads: CASSKAPRQTNTEAFF.